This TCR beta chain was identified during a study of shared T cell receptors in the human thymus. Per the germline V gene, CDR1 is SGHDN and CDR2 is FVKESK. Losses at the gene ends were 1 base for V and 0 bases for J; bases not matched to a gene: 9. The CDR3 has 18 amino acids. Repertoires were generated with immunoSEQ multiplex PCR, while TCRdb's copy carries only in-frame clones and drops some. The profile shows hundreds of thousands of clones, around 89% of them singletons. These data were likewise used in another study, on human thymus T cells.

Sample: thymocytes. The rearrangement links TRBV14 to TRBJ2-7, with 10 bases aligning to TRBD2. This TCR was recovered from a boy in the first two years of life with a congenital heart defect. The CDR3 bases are TGTGCCAGCAGCCAAGTTTGGCTAGCGGGAGACCACTCCTACGAGCAGTACTTC. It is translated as CASSQVWLAGDHSYEQYF.